A single sample is the source of the 20 T cell receptor beta chains below, sequenced in a study of blood T cell repertoires in COVID-19. TCRdb's table, derived via immunoSEQ multiplex PCR, lists solely in-frame clones and lacks some. The top ten clones hold 26% of a sample with some 200,000 clones, approximately 79% of them seen once. Sequenced: peripheral blood. These receptors originate from a woman aged 65 to 85 with acute or convalescent COVID-19.

The CDR3 reads CASSLAGTDTYEQYF. In DNA form, the CDR3 reads TGCGCCAGCAGCTTGGCCGGGACTGACACCTACGAGCAGTACTTC. V is TRBV5-1 and J is TRBJ2-7; D possibly corresponds to TRBD2 (6 bases). The V and J ends lost 0 bases and 2 bases respectively, with 12 bases between them. The CDR3 is 15 residues long. Looked up from germline, CDR1 is SGHRS and CDR2 is YFSETQ.

The chain is built from TRBV6-1 and TRBJ2-2; 16 nucleotides line up with TRBD2. The V gene's germline CDR1 is MNHNS and CDR2 SASEGT. The CDR3 spans 19 residues. V lost 4 bases, J lost 0 bases, and 5 bases stayed unmatched. The DNA of the CDR3 is TGTGCCAGCAGTGGCCAGGGACTAGCGGGAGGGCCGAACACCGGGGAGCTGTTTTTT. It encodes CASSGQGLAGGPNTGELFF.

The gene calls are TRBV6-6 and TRBJ2-2, with 12 bases lining up with TRBD2. V gave up 6 bases and J gave up 7 bases; unmatched junction bases: 6. The CDR3 totals 15 residues. Germline V gene lookup returns CDR1 MNHNY and CDR2 SVGAGI (reference sequence). CDR3 protein: CASSRGLAGRGELFF. Written as DNA, the CDR3 is TGTGCCAGCAGCCGTGGACTAGCGGGACGCGGGGAGCTGTTTTTT.

This chain connects TRBV7-3 to TRBJ2-3; a weak D match, TRBD2 (6 bases). Trimming removed 1 base at V and 4 bases at J, with 12 bases between. Germline assignment: CDR1 SGHTA and CDR2 FQGTGA. CDR3 length: 15 residues. CDR3 in amino acids: CASSLRLGGPDTQYF. DNA for the CDR3: TGTGCCAGCAGCTTAAGACTAGGAGGGCCAGATACGCAGTATTTT. Based on the CDR3 plus reference TRBV7-3 and TRBJ2-3, the full variable domain is GAGVSQTPSNKVTEKGKYVELRCDPISGHTALYWYRQSLGQGPEFLIYFQGTGAADDSGLPNDRFFAVRPEGSVSTLKIQRTERGDSAVYLCASSLRLGGPDTQYFGPGTRLTVL.

J is TRBJ1-1 and V is TRBV5-1; D not certain. V was trimmed by 2 bases and J by 6 bases, leaving 11 bases between them. The CDR3 runs to 13 residues. Germline values: CDR1 SGHRS, CDR2 YFSETQ. As DNA, the CDR3 is TGCGCCAGCAGCTTTCGGGGAGGCCCTGAAGCTTTCTTT. Encoded protein: CASSFRGGPEAFF.

The CDR3: CASSPDRESTDTQYF. The CDR3, as DNA: TGTGCCAGCAGTCCCGACAGGGAGAGCACAGATACGCAGTATTTT. V usage is TRBV6-4 and J usage is TRBJ2-3; 7 bases are a match to TRBD1. Trimming removed 5 bases from V and 0 bases from J; junction bases left unmatched: 5. The CDR3 extends over 15 amino acids. Per the germline V gene, CDR1 is MRHNA and CDR2 is SNTAGT.

The V call is TRBV27, the J call TRBJ2-1; 9 bases are a match to TRBD2. V gave up 7 bases and J gave up 2 bases; unmatched junction bases: 12. Germline V gene data show CDR1 as MNHEY and CDR2 as SMNVEV (reference sequence). The CDR3 is 17 residues long. CDR3 in amino acids: CASTTTFGTSPYNEQFF. CDR3 nucleotides: TGTGCCAGCACCACTACTTTCGGGACTAGCCCCTACAATGAGCAGTTCTTC.

V is TRBV10-3 and J is TRBJ2-3; D not resolved. The CDR3 is made up of 15 amino acids. Trimming left V 2 bases short and J 2 bases short, with 11 bases between. Germline assignment: CDR1 ENHRY and CDR2 SYGVKD. The CDR3 reads CAISELSEDTDTQYF. The CDR3 bases are TGTGCCATCAGTGAGCTCTCAGAGGACACAGATACGCAGTATTTT.

The V gene is TRBV5-1, the J gene TRBJ2-5; no definite D call. The CDR3 loop spans 14 amino acids. Trimming took 0 bases from V and 9 from J, leaving 15 bases between them. Germline lookup yields CDR1 SGHRS and CDR2 YFSETQ. This chain's CDR3 is CASSLDAGSVAQYF. For the CDR3, the DNA is TGCGCCAGCAGCTTGGACGCTGGTTCTGTAGCCCAGTACTTC.

The chain has TRBV4-1 and TRBJ2-7; 7 nucleotides agree with TRBD1. The CDR3 totals 14 residues. With V trimmed by 0 bases and J by 4 bases, 3 bases remained unmatched. Germline CDR1 reads MGHRA; CDR2 reads YSYEKL. CDR3 DNA sequence: TGCGCCAGCAGCCAAGAAGGGACAGATTACGAGCAGTACTTC. Translated, it gives CASSQEGTDYEQYF.

This clone came up a few times. The chain carries TRBV30 and TRBJ2-7; 10 bases line up with TRBD1. Looked up from germline, CDR1 is GTSNPN and CDR2 is SVGIG (reference sequence). The CDR3 extends over 13 amino acids. V shed 5 bases and J 6 bases; nucleotides not matched to a gene: 7. CDR3 region: CAWERDRGGEQYF. DNA of the CDR3: TGTGCCTGGGAGAGGGACAGGGGTGGCGAGCAGTACTTC.

J is TRBJ1-2 and V is TRBV19; D is undetermined. This CDR3 has 15 amino acids. The germline CDR1 and CDR2 sequences are LNHDA and SQIVND (reference sequence). The V and J ends lost 3 bases and 0 bases respectively, with 11 bases between them. CDR3 coding DNA: TGTGCCAGTAGTATTGAACACAGCCCTAACTATGGCTACACCTTC. Protein: CASSIEHSPNYGYTF.

The chain combines TRBV5-6 with TRBJ2-7; D is possibly TRBD1 (6 bases). Trimming removed 3 bases at V and 6 bases at J, with 10 bases between. Germline V lookup: CDR1 SGHDT, CDR2 YYEEEE. This CDR3 is 12 amino acids long. Here the CDR3 DNA reads TGTGCCAGCAGCTGGGTGGGGGCCGAGCAGTACTTC. Translating it yields CASSWVGAEQYF.

The CDR3 region is CASGGGPGRFQETQYF. The CDR3 DNA sequence: TGTGCCAGTGGGGGAGGGCCTGGCCGGTTCCAAGAGACCCAGTACTTC. The chain combines TRBV19 with TRBJ2-5, with 7 bases matching TRBD2. This CDR3 has 16 amino acids. Germline CDR1 LNHDA, CDR2 SQIVND (reference sequence). V shed 8 bases and J 1 base; nucleotides not matched to a gene: 13.

This rearrangement joins TRBV10-3 to TRBJ2-1; TRBD2 is a possible D gene (6 bases). The CDR3 is 13 residues long. Trimming took 7 bases from V and 4 from J, leaving 11 bases between them. Germline CDR1 and CDR2: ENHRY and SYGVKD. CDR3 amino acids: CAIMRGNYNEQFF. CDR3 in DNA: TGTGCCATCATGCGCGGGAATTACAATGAGCAGTTCTTC.

This chain connects TRBV2 to TRBJ2-3; 8 bases map to TRBD2. V dropped 2 bases and J dropped 4; count of bases not matched to a gene: 8. The V gene's germline CDR1 is SNHLY and CDR2 FYNNEI. This CDR3 is 16 amino acids long. The CDR3 sequence: CASSEFQREPPDTQYF. DNA of the CDR3: TGTGCCAGCAGTGAATTCCAGCGGGAGCCTCCAGATACGCAGTATTTT.

This rearrangement joins TRBV2 to TRBJ1-5, with D maybe TRBD1 (6 bases). Germline CDR1 reads SNHLY; CDR2 reads FYNNEI. The CDR3 runs to 16 residues. Trimming took off 7 bases at V and 3 bases at J, with 19 bases between the two ends. DNA of the CDR3: TGTGCCAGCAACCCTCCGGGGGGCGGAAACAATCAGCCCCAGCATTTT. Translated: CASNPPGGGNNQPQHF.

The chain has TRBV10-3 and TRBJ2-7; weak D call: TRBD1 (6 bases). V lost 6 bases and J lost 1, with 16 bases in between. Per germline, CDR1 ENHRY and CDR2 SYGVKD. This CDR3 is built from 15 residues. In DNA form, the CDR3 reads TGTGCCATCAGAGAAAGGACAGATCCTTCCTACGAGCAGTACTTC. Its translation is CAIRERTDPSYEQYF.

The CDR3 loop reads CASSWLRGTDTQYF. Here the CDR3 DNA reads TGTGCCAGTAGTTGGCTCCGGGGCACAGATACGCAGTATTTT. The genes are TRBV19 and TRBJ2-3; D is unclear. There are 14 residues in the CDR3. The germline V gene encodes CDR1 LNHDA and CDR2 SQIVND (reference sequence). Trimming left V 5 bases short and J 1 base short, with 10 bases between. Combining the CDR3 with reference TRBV19 and TRBJ2-3 gives the whole variable domain DGGITQSPKYLFRKEGQNVTLSCEQNLNHDAMYWYRQDPGQGLRLIYYSQIVNDFQKGDIAEGYSVSREKKESFPLTVTSAQKNPTAFYLCASSWLRGTDTQYFGPGTRLTVL.

This clone was observed a few times. The CDR3 nucleotides read TGTGCCTGGAGCCGGGACGGCGGGGGCGAGCAGTACTTC. Protein: CAWSRDGGGEQYF. The chain uses TRBV30 and TRBJ2-7; 7 nucleotides agree with TRBD2. Trimming took 3 bases from V and 6 from J; bases not matched to a gene: 8. The V gene's germline CDR1 is GTSNPN and CDR2 SVGIG (reference sequence). The CDR3 contains 13 residues. Based on the CDR3 plus reference TRBV30 and TRBJ2-7, the full variable domain is SQTIHQWPATLVQPVGSPLSLECTVEGTSNPNLYWYRQAAGRGLQLLFYSVGIGQISSEVPQNLSASRPQDRQFILSSKKLLLSDSGFYLCAWSRDGGGEQYFGPGTRLTVT.